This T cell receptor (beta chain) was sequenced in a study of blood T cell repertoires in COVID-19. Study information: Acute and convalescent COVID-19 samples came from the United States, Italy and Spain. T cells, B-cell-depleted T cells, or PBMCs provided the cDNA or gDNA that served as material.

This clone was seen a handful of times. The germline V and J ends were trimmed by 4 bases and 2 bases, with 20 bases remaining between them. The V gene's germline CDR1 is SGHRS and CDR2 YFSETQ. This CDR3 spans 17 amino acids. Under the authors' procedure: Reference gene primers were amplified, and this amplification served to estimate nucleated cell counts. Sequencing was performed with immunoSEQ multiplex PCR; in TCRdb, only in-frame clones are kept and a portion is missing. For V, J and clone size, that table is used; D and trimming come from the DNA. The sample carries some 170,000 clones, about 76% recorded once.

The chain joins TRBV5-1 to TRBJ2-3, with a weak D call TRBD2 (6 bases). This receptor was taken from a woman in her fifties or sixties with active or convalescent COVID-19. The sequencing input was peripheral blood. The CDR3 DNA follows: TGCGCCAGCAGCCCCCTCACCCGGGGGATACTCACAGATACGCAGTATTTT. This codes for CASSPLTRGILTDTQYF.